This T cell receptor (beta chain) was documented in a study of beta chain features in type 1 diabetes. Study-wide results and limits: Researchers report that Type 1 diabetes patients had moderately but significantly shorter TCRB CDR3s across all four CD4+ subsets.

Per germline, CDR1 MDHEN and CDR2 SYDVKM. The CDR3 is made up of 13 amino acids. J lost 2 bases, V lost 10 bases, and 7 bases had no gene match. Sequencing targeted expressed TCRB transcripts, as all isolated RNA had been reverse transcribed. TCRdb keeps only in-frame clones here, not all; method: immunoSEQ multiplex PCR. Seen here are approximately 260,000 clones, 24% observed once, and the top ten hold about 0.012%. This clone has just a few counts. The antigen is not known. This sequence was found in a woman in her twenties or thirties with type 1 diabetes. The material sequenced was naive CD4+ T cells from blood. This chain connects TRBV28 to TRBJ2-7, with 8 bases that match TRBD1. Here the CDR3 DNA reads TGTGCCACCCACAGGGGGTCCCCCTACGAGCAGTACTTC. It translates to CATHRGSPYEQYF.